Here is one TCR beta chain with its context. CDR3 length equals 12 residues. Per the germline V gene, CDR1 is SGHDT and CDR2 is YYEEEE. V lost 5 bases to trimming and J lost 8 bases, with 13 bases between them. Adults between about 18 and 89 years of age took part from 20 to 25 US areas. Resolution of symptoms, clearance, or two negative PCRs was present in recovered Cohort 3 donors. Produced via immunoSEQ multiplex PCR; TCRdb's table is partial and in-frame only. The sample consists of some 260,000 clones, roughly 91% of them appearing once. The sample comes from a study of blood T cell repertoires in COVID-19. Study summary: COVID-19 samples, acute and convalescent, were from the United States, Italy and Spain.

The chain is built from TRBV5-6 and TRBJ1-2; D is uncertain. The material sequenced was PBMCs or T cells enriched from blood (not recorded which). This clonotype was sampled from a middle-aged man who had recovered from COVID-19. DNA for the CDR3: TGTGCCAGCAGGGTAGAGGGAACCGGCTACACCTTC. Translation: CASRVEGTGYTF.